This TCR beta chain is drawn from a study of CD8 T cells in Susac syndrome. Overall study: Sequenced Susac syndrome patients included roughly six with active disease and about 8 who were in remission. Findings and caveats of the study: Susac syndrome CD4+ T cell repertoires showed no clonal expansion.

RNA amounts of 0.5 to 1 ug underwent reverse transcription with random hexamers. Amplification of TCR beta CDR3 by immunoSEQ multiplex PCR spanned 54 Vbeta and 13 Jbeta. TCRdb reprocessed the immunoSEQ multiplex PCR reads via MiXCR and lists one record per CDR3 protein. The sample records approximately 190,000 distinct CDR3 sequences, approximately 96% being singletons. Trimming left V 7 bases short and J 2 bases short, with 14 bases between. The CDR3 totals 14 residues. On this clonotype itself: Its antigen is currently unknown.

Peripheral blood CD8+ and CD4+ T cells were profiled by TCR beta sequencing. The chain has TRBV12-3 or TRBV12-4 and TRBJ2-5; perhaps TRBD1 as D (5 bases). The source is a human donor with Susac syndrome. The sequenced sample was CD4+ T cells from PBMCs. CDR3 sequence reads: CASTLHRFQETQYF. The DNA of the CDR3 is TGTGCCAGCACCCTCCACAGGTTTCAAGAGACCCAGTACTTC.